Shown below are 2 T cell receptor beta chains from a single sample sequenced in a study of blood T cell repertoires in COVID-19. Only in-frame clones appear in the TCRdb table, and some are missing; sequencing was by immunoSEQ multiplex PCR. In the table there are around 210,000 clones, roughly 90% of which are singletons. What was sequenced was peripheral blood. The source of these receptors is a man aged 50-59 years with COVID-19, enrolled during active disease.

The CDR3 sequence is CASSPTGIRNTDTQYF. The CDR3 nucleotides are TGTGCCAGCAGCCCAACAGGGATAAGGAACACAGATACGCAGTATTTT. The chain employs TRBV7-9 and TRBJ2-3; tentative D call: TRBD1 (6 bases). The CDR3 consists of 16 residues. Between the trimmed V and J ends, which lost 5 bases and 2 bases, there was a span of 17 bases. The germline gives CDR1 SEHNR, CDR2 FQNEAQ (reference sequence).

This chain links TRBV5-1 with TRBJ2-7, with D tentatively TRBD1 (6 bases). The CDR3 consists of 15 residues. Germline lookup yields CDR1 SGHRS and CDR2 YFSETQ. The V and J ends lost 3 bases and 6 bases respectively, with 19 bases between them. For the CDR3, the DNA is TGCGCCAGCAGCTCCAGGAGCCAGACAGGCGGCGAGCAGTACTTC. It encodes CASSSRSQTGGEQYF.